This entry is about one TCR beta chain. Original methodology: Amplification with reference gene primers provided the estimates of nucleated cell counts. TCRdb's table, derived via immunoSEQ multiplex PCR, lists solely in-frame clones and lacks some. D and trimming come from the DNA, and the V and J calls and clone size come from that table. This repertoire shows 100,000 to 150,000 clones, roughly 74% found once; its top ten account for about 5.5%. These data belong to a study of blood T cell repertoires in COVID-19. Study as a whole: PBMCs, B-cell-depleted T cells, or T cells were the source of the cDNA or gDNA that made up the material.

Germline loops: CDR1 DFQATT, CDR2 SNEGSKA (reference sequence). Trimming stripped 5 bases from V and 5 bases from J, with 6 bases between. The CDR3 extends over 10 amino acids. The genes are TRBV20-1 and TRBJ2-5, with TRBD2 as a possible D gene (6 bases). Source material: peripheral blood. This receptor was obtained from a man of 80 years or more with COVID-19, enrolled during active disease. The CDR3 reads CSAGRETQYF. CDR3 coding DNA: TGCAGTGCTGGGAGGGAGACCCAGTACTTC.